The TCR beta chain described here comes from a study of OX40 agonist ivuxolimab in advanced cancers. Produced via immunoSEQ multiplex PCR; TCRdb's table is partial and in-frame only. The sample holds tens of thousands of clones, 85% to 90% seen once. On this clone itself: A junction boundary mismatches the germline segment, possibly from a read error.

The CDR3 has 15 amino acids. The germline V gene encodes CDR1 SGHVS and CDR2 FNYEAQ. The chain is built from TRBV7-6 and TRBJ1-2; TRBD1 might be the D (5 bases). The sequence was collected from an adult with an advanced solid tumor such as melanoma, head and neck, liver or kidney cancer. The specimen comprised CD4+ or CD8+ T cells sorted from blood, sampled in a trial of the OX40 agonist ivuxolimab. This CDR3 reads CASSLAEGPNYGYTF. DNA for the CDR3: TGTGCCAGCAGCTTAGCGGAGGGGCCTAATTATGGCTACACCTTC. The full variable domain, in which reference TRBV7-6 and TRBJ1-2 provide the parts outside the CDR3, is GAGVSQSPRYKVTKRGQDVALRCDPISGHVSLYWYRQALGQGPEFLTYFNYEAQQDKSGLPNDRFSAERPEGSISTLTIQRTEQRDSAMYRCASSLAEGPNYGYTFGSGTRLTVV.